These 27 T cell receptor beta chains originate from one sample sequenced in a study of blood T cells in healthy people across ages. The second PCR ran roughly 6 to 11 cycles with a sample-barcoded 5' primer and J-beta primers. TCRdb passed the 5' RACE reads through MiXCR, listing each CDR3 protein once. The sample consists of about 1.8 million distinct CDR3 sequences, around 48% of them appearing once. The material sequenced was blood. All receptors come from a woman aged 40 to 50 in good health.

The chain joins TRBV12-3 or TRBV12-4 to TRBJ2-5; the D is unclear. Trimming shortened V by 7 bases and J by 6 bases, and 12 bases separated the two germline ends. The CDR3 is 12 amino acids. The CDR3, as DNA: TGTGCCAGCAACACAGACGCAAAGACCCAGTACTTC. Protein sequence: CASNTDAKTQYF.

The chain carries TRBV28 and TRBJ2-4; D not certain. Germline CDR1 and CDR2: MDHEN and SYDVKM. CDR3 size: 14 residues. The V end was cut by 5 bases, the J end by 1 base, with 9 bases between. The CDR3 loop reads CASSVIRAKNIQYF. The CDR3 DNA is TGTGCCAGCAGTGTAATCAGGGCCAAAAACATTCAGTACTTC. The whole variable domain, remainder taken from reference TRBV28 and TRBJ2-4, is DVKVTQSSRYLVKRTGEKVFLECVQDMDHENMFWYRQDPGLGLRLIYFSYDVKMKEKGDIPEGYSVSREKKERFSLILESASTNQTSMYLCASSVIRAKNIQYFGAGTRLSVL.

This clonotype appeared a few times. V gene TRBV7-2 combines with J gene TRBJ2-3; D gene unclear. The CDR3 is 15 residues long. V lost 2 bases, J lost 4 bases, and 13 bases lay in between. The germline V gene encodes CDR1 SGHTA and CDR2 FQGNSA. The CDR3 region has the DNA TGTGCCAGCAGCTTAATCGGTTGGTCCTCAGATACGCAGTATTTT. Residues: CASSLIGWSSDTQYF.

This clonotype was counted a few times. This chain uses TRBV5-1 with TRBJ2-7, with 8 bases aligning to TRBD1. V was pared by 4 bases and J by 2 bases, with 5 bases of the junction left unmatched. This CDR3 has 14 amino acids. CDR1 is SGHRS and CDR2 is YFSETQ in the germline V gene. CDR3 sequence: CASSLMDRAYEQYF. The CDR3 bases are TGCGCCAGCAGCCTCATGGACAGGGCCTACGAGCAGTACTTC.

This clonotype was seen more than once but under ten times. The chain employs TRBV9 and TRBJ2-5, with D perhaps TRBD2 (6 bases). Germline loops: CDR1 SGDLS, CDR2 YYNGEE. The CDR3 is made up of 14 amino acids. V dropped 4 bases and J dropped 2 bases, with 12 bases sitting between them. CDR3 amino acids: CASSHRAGQETQYF. In DNA, the CDR3 is TGTGCCAGCAGCCATCGAGCGGGTCAAGAGACCCAGTACTTC.

This clonotype came up a few times. The V and J genes are TRBV27 and TRBJ2-7, with D perhaps TRBD1 (6 bases). The CDR3 has 14 amino acids. Germline lookup yields CDR1 MNHEY and CDR2 SMNVEV (reference sequence). The V and J ends lost 7 bases and 0 bases respectively, with 13 bases between them. CDR3 residues: CASTSYRDSYEQYF. As DNA, the CDR3 is TGTGCCAGCACGTCCTACAGGGACTCCTACGAGCAGTACTTC.

V usage is TRBV20-1 and J usage is TRBJ2-1; perhaps D is TRBD1 or TRBD2 (5 bases each). The J call may not be correct, given that the DNA end is closer to TRBJ2-7. CDR3 size: 14 residues. In germline, CDR1 is DFQATT, CDR2 SNEGSKA (reference sequence). CDR3 in amino acids: CSARGLSSYNEQYF. CDR3 DNA sequence: TGCAGTGCGAGGGGTTTGAGCTCCTACAATGAGCAGTACTTC.

This clonotype was recorded a few times. The CDR3 sequence is CASSLESQLSGANVLTF. The CDR3 DNA sequence: TGCGCCAGCAGCTTGGAGAGCCAGCTCTCTGGGGCCAACGTCCTGACTTTC. V gene TRBV5-1 combines with J gene TRBJ2-6; D call uncertain. Trimming took 0 bases from V and 0 from J, leaving 10 bases between them. The germline CDR1 and CDR2 sequences are SGHRS and YFSETQ. This CDR3 has 17 amino acids.

The chain uses TRBV25-1 and TRBJ1-2, with TRBD1 identical over 7 bases. This CDR3 spans 15 amino acids. Trimming took 3 bases from V and 8 from J; bases not matched to a gene: 12. Germline V gene sequence: CDR1 MGHDK, CDR2 SYGVNS. CDR3 coding DNA: TGTGCCAGCAGTGATCGGACAGGCCGTCGGAGGGGCTACACCTTC. Residues: CASSDRTGRRRGYTF.

J is TRBJ2-2 and V is TRBV4-3; TRBD1 or TRBD2 may be the D gene (6 bases each). V was shortened by 4 bases and J by 5 bases, with 14 bases between the two germline ends. The V gene's germline CDR1 is LGHNA and CDR2 YSLEER. The length of the CDR3 is 15 residues. CDR3 DNA: TGCGCCAGCAGCCGCGACACAGGGAGGACCGGGGAGCTGTTTTTT. Amino acid sequence: CASSRDTGRTGELFF.

The chain uses TRBV12-3 or TRBV12-4 and TRBJ2-3; either TRBD1 or TRBD2 may fit D (7 bases each). V was trimmed by 4 bases and J by 2 bases, leaving 13 bases between them. CDR3 length equals 15 residues. In DNA form, the CDR3 reads TGTGCCAGCAGTTCAGGGGGGGGGGACACAGATACGCAGTATTTT. This codes for CASSSGGGDTDTQYF.

The chain employs TRBV28 and TRBJ2-1, with 9 bases identical to TRBD1. The CDR3 loop spans 15 amino acids. J gave up 3 bases and V 6 bases, and 6 bases lay outside the gene matches. Germline V gives CDR1 MDHEN, CDR2 SYDVKM. CDR3 in DNA: TGTGCCAGCAGCCTACAGGGGGCGCTCTACAATGAGCAGTTCTTC. It codes for CASSLQGALYNEQFF.

The chain carries TRBV5-1 and TRBJ2-5; TRBD1 might be the D (6 bases). This CDR3 contains 16 residues. Germline CDR1 and CDR2: SGHRS and YFSETQ. Trimming pared 4 bases from V and 0 bases from J, leaving 16 bases between. The CDR3 sequence: CASSGAWGPYQETQYF. The CDR3 region has the DNA TGCGCCAGCAGCGGTGCATGGGGGCCCTACCAAGAGACCCAGTACTTC.

The chain recombines TRBV6-2 or TRBV6-3 with TRBJ1-5; TRBD1 is a possible D gene (5 bases). There are 14 residues in the CDR3. Germline lookup yields CDR1 MNHEY and CDR2 SVGEGT. V lost 7 bases and J 0 bases, leaving 10 bases between the germline ends. The CDR3 protein is CASKGLYSNQPQHF. The CDR3 DNA is TGTGCCAGCAAGGGGCTCTATAGCAATCAGCCCCAGCATTTT.

The chain couples TRBV12-3 or TRBV12-4 to TRBJ1-1; D gene unclear. The CDR3 consists of 15 residues. V lost 2 bases and J 1 base, leaving 11 bases between the germline ends. CDR3 protein: CASSLRSVANTEAFF. The CDR3 DNA reads TGTGCCAGCAGTTTACGGTCAGTTGCGAACACTGAAGCTTTCTTT.

This chain joins TRBV7-2 and TRBJ1-5, with 7 bases lining up with TRBD1. The V gene's germline CDR1 is SGHTA and CDR2 FQGNSA. V trimming: 5 bases; J trimming: 6 bases; junction bases outside the gene matches: 10. CDR3 length equals 15 residues. CDR3 region: CASSPTGKSSQPQHF. The CDR3 nucleotides read TGTGCCAGCAGCCCGACAGGGAAATCAAGTCAGCCCCAGCATTTT.

This clonotype was detected only a few times. The CDR3 sequence: CASSWITGTAAKNIQYF. The CDR3 DNA reads as TGTGCCAGCAGTTGGATCACAGGGACCGCGGCCAAAAACATTCAGTACTTC. The V call is TRBV6-6, the J call TRBJ2-4; D is perhaps TRBD1 (6 bases). Per germline, CDR1 MNHNY and CDR2 SVGAGI (reference sequence). The CDR3 has 17 amino acids. Trimming left V 4 bases short and J 1 base short, with 17 bases between.

This chain uses TRBV21-1 with TRBJ2-7; the table's TRBD2 call for D was not verified on the DNA. TRBV21-1 counts as a pseudogene. The CDR3 has 16 amino acids. CDR3 coding DNA: TGTGCCAGCAGCAAAGCCTCAAAAGCAGGGAGGTACGAGCAGTACTTC. Translating it yields CASSKASKAGRYEQYF.

The genes are TRBV6-5 and TRBJ2-5; 9 bases fit TRBD2. The length of the CDR3 is 13 residues. V was clipped by 6 bases and J by 5 bases; unmatched bases: 4. The germline V gene encodes CDR1 MNHEY and CDR2 SVGAGI. This CDR3 reads CASSHSGGETQYF. The CDR3 DNA sequence: TGTGCCAGCAGCCATAGCGGGGGTGAGACCCAGTACTTC.

This chain uses TRBV4-3 with TRBJ1-2; the D is unclear. Looked up from germline, CDR1 is LGHNA and CDR2 is YSLEER. This CDR3 comprises 14 residues. Trimming took off 0 bases at V and 5 bases at J, with 10 bases between the two ends. The CDR3 DNA follows: TGCGCCAGCAGCCAAGATCGGCAGGCATATGGCTACACCTTC. It specifies CASSQDRQAYGYTF.

V is TRBV7-2 and J is TRBJ2-1; TRBD2 is a possible D gene (7 bases). The assigned J gene may be wrong: the sequence end matches TRBJ2-7 better. The CDR3 length is 19 residues. Germline V gives CDR1 SGHTA, CDR2 FQGNSA. CDR3 DNA: TGTGCCAGCAGCTTAGCGGGGGGGCTGGGATCTAGCTCCTACAATGAGCAGTACTTC. Translating it yields CASSLAGGLGSSSYNEQYF.

The rearrangement uses TRBV28 and TRBJ2-7, with D perhaps TRBD1 or TRBD2 (5 bases each). Trimming removed 5 bases at V and 0 bases at J, with 14 bases between. CDR3 length: 15 residues. Germline V gives CDR1 MDHEN, CDR2 SYDVKM. Here the CDR3 reads CASSAPGGISYEQYF. CDR3 nucleotides: TGTGCCAGCAGTGCCCCTGGGGGTATCTCCTACGAGCAGTACTTC.

The rearrangement uses TRBV4-3 and TRBJ1-6, with D possibly being TRBD1 (6 bases). Germline V CDR1 and CDR2: LGHNA, YSLEER. With 1 base removed from V and 9 bases from J, the gap between germline ends came to 25 bases. The CDR3 loop spans 19 amino acids. CDR3 nucleotide sequence: TGCGCCAGCAGCCAAGGGTTTGCTGGGGGCGAATATTTAGCTTCACCCCTCCACTTT. The encoded protein is CASSQGFAGGEYLASPLHF.

The rearrangement links TRBV7-2 to TRBJ2-6; D possibly corresponds to TRBD2 (6 bases). Trimming shortened V by 5 bases and J by 8 bases, and 13 bases separated the two germline ends. Germline V gives CDR1 SGHTA, CDR2 FQGNSA. The CDR3 totals 14 residues. Here the CDR3 DNA reads TGTGCCAGCAGCGTAACCCGGGACTCCAACGTCCTGACTTTC. This encodes CASSVTRDSNVLTF.

The chain couples TRBV6-2 or TRBV6-3 to TRBJ2-7, with D uncertain. V was trimmed by 5 bases and J by 3 bases, leaving 11 bases between them. The CDR3 covers 13 residues. Germline CDR1 is MNHEY and CDR2 is SVGEGT. CDR3 region: CASSQASRYEQYF. The DNA for the CDR3 is TGTGCCAGCAGTCAGGCCTCCCGCTACGAGCAGTACTTC.

This clonotype was recorded only once. V usage is TRBV9 and J usage is TRBJ2-3; D is unresolved. Germline lookup yields CDR1 SGDLS and CDR2 YYNGEE. The CDR3 spans 17 residues. The ends were cut back, 4 bases at V and 2 bases at J, with 20 bases in the middle. CDR3 in DNA: TGTGCCAGCAGCCCGTATGGGGATGCCTTTGACACAGATACGCAGTATTTT. Translated, it gives CASSPYGDAFDTDTQYF.

This chain joins TRBV7-3 and TRBJ2-1; 11 nucleotides match TRBD2. The CDR3 loop spans 16 amino acids. The germline V gene has CDR1 SGHTA and CDR2 FQGTGA. J gave up 2 bases and V 2 bases, and 2 bases lay outside the gene matches. CDR3 sequence: CASSLLLAGAYNEQFF. In DNA, the CDR3 is TGTGCCAGCAGCTTATTACTAGCGGGGGCCTACAATGAGCAGTTCTTC.